The clone carrying this T cell receptor beta chain was observed at least ten times. What it binds is unknown. The sample's time point: pre-sensitization, week 0. Stated treatment: therapeutic diphenylcyclopropenone sensitization with weekly scalp DPC. The record originates from a study of human T cells and chemical hapten exposure. Study-wide background: Weekly scalp doses of diphenylcyclopropenone were given to patients during the roughly 25-week study. Patients having alopecia areata, totalis or universalis were mostly female.

Study results and limitations: Counts of expanded TCRs at PT1 were positively correlated with patch test score.

TCRdb re-analysed the RACE reads in MiXCR, keeping a single row per CDR3 protein. Among about 40,000 distinct CDR3 sequences listed, approximately 10% were seen once. This receptor was taken from a man aged 25 to 40 with alopecia areata. Some clones in this sample may be carry-over from other donors' samples. Source: whole blood, taken in connection with sensitization to the hapten diphenylcyclopropenone (DPC).

The CDR3 loop reads CASSPLGTANAAYEQYF. Written as DNA, the CDR3 is TGTGCCAGCTCACCATTGGGGACAGCAAATGCAGCCTACGAGCAGTACTTC. The V call is TRBV18, the J call TRBJ2-7; 7 nucleotides align to TRBD1. Losses at the gene ends were 2 bases for V and 2 bases for J; bases not matched to a gene: 12. The germline gives CDR1 KGHSH, CDR2 LQKENI. The CDR3 spans 17 residues.